The rows below give T cell receptor beta chains drawn from one sample of a study of metastatic and nonmetastatic thyroid tumors. With MiXCR, TCRdb called clones anew from the PCR reads. The sample has some 20,000 clones, about a third seen once. Sequencing used tumor tissue. The source of these receptors is a female donor with papillary thyroid cancer or a benign thyroid nodule (not recorded which). Some clones in this sample may be carry-over from other donors' samples. Both conserved end residues are part of each CDR3. The order of the fields is clone size, V gene, D gene, J gene, CDR3 DNA, CDR3 protein. A D gene is named only where the DNA matches it firmly. Size is stated for part of the rows, as once, few or many counts, or as a class when the clone is expanded.

>-|TRBV13|TRBD2|TRBJ2-3
TGTGCCAGCAGCACCCGAGCGGGAGTTGGCACAGATACGCAGTATTTT
CASSTRAGVGTDTQYF
>-|TRBV11-1|TRBD1|TRBJ2-7
TGTGCCAGCAGCCCGTGGGACAGGGGGGATCACGAGCAGTACTTC
CASSPWDRGDHEQYF
>many|TRBV5-1|-|TRBJ1-2
TGCGCCAGCAGCTTGGACCAGGGATGGGATGGCTACACCTTC
CASSLDQGWDGYTF
>few|TRBV6-1|-|TRBJ2-2
TGTGCCAGCACCCTACGGGGGGGGACAGTGAACACCGGGGAGCTGTTTTTT
CASTLRGGTVNTGELFF
>-|TRBV20-1|-|TRBJ2-1
TGCAGTGCTAGAGATGGGGTAGGGAATGAGCAGTTCTTC
CSARDGVGNEQFF
>-|TRBV6-1|-|TRBJ1-1
TGTGCCAGCAAAGGGGTTCGGAACACTGAAGCTTTCTTT
CASKGVRNTEAFF
>-|TRBV11-3|TRBD1|TRBJ2-2
TGTGCCAGCAGCTCACAGGGGTCCACCGGGGAGCTGTTTTTT
CASSSQGSTGELFF
>few|TRBV6-1|TRBD1|TRBJ1-2
TGTGCCAGCACCCGACAGGGGAACTTTAACTATGGCTACACCTTC
CASTRQGNFNYGYTF
>-|TRBV9|-|TRBJ2-1
TGTGCCAGCAGCGTCGGGGCGGTATGGGGTGAGCAGTTCTTC
CASSVGAVWGEQFF
>once|TRBV20-1|-|TRBJ1-2
TGCAGTGCTAGAGAGGGCTCTAACTATGGCTACACCTTC
CSAREGSNYGYTF